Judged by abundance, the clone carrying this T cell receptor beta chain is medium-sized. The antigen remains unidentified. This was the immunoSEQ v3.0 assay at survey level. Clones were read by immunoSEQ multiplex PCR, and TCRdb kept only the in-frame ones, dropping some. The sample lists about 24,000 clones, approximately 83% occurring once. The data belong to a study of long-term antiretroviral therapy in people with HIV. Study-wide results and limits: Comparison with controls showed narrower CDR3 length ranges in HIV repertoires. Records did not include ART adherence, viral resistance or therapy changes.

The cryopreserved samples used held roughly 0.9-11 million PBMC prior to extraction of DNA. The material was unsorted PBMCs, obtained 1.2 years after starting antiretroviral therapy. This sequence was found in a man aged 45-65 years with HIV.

As DNA, the CDR3 is TGTGCCAGCAGCGTAGGGGGGGAAAGCACTGAAGCTTTCTTT. Encoded protein: CASSVGGESTEAFF. The chain employs TRBV9 and TRBJ1-1; D is perhaps TRBD1 (5 bases). The CDR3 contains 14 residues. Germline loops: CDR1 SGDLS, CDR2 YYNGEE. Trimming shortened V by 0 bases and J by 4 bases, and 10 bases separated the two germline ends. Full variable domain (remainder filled in from reference TRBV9 and TRBJ1-1): DSGVTQTPKHLITATGQRVTLRCSPRSGDLSVYWYQQSLDQGLQFLIQYYNGEERAKGNILERFSAQQFPDLHSELNLSSLELGDSALYFCASSVGGESTEAFFGQGTRLTVV.